Reported below is one TCR beta chain. The antigen is unknown. One end of the junction is discordant with germline, which a read error may explain. Researchers amplified the TCR beta CDR3 regions from RNA transcripts. With the HTBI primer set, the TCR CDR3 went through a first round of RT-PCR. TCRdb reanalysed the multiplex PCR reads using MiXCR and keeps one entry per CDR3 protein. The sample records about 410,000 distinct CDR3 sequences, roughly 15% being singletons. The sample belongs to a study of T cells in Graves' hyperthyroidism and ophthalmopathy. Study-wide points: Blood also carried most thyroid clonotypes expanded above 0.001. In the analysis, a 13 V-J model separated ophthalmopathy from stable hyperthyroidism.

Under 3 months was the duration of disease in ophthalmopathy patients, who also had a Clinical Activity Score of at least 3 and a NOSPECS grade of at least 4. The CDR3 consists of 13 residues. The V gene's germline CDR1 is KGHDR and CDR2 SFDVKD. The sequenced sample consisted of blood. The sequence came from a man younger than 30 with Graves' ophthalmopathy. This chain joins TRBV24-1 and TRBJ1-1; D might be TRBD1 (5 bases). CDR3 in amino acids: CTTSEPTRGEAFF. CDR3 coding DNA: TGTACCACCAGTGAACCGACTAGGGGTGAAGCTTTCTTT.